This T cell receptor (beta chain) was recovered during a study of shared clonotypes between healthy human individuals. Study as a whole: CD4 naive cells filled three plates per donor, CD4 memory three, CD8 naive two and CD8 memory one. Study outcomes and limitations: Clonotypes that were shared across a handful of donors made up around 5% of naive CD4 clonotypes. Limitation of the genetic and exposure-history diversity represented came from the few donors. Clonotype sharing among the donors was expected to vary with sequencing depth.

With regard to this clone: The antigen is undetermined.

Trimming took 4 bases from V and 4 from J; bases not matched to a gene: 7. CDR1 and CDR2 from the germline V gene are SGHRS and YFSETQ. The CDR3 spans 15 residues. Data came from immunoSEQ multiplex PCR; TCRdb stores just in-frame clones and leaves some out. This sample yields 2 million or so clones, of which 85% to 95% are seen a single time; 0.1% to 0.15% belongs to the top ten. The chain recombines TRBV5-1 with TRBJ1-4, with 7 bases lining up with TRBD1. This TCR was sampled from a man between 18 and 35 years old in good health. Sequenced sample: naive CD4+ T cells sorted from blood. The subset was: CD45RA+ positively selected. CDR3 protein: CASSHGDRDNEKLFF. CDR3 nucleotide sequence: TGCGCCAGCAGCCACGGCGACAGGGATAATGAAAAACTGTTTTTT.